A single sample gave rise to the 29 T cell receptor beta chains below, sequenced in a study of OX40 agonist ivuxolimab in advanced cancers. Library creation used the immunoSEQ multiplex PCR assay. TCRdb re-hosts the immuneACCESS table, in-frame sequences only. Its copies lack some clones; in the studies checked, an unresolved V gene accounts for under half of them, and the cause for the rest is not known. In this sample the table shows around 71,000 clones, roughly three quarters of which occur a single time. Jointly, the top ten make up about 5.4% of the sample. The sequenced sample was CD4+ or CD8+ T cells sorted from blood, obtained in a trial of the OX40 agonist ivuxolimab. These receptors originate from an adult with an advanced solid tumor such as melanoma, head and neck, liver or kidney cancer.

This chain uses TRBV5-6 with TRBJ1-1; maybe TRBD1 (6 bases). Germline V gene lookup returns CDR1 SGHDT and CDR2 YYEEEE. CDR3 length equals 14 residues. V dropped 2 bases and J dropped 5 bases, with 13 bases sitting between them. The CDR3 DNA follows: TGTGCCAGCAGCTTTTACGGAGGGGGTACTGAAGCTTTCTTT. Its translation: CASSFYGGGTEAFF.

This sequence joins TRBV11-3 and TRBJ1-1, with D possibly matching TRBD1 (5 bases). Germline V gene data show CDR1 as SGHNT and CDR2 as YENEEA. The germline V and J ends were trimmed by 4 bases and 1 base, with 7 bases remaining between them. The CDR3 consists of 13 residues. The CDR3 region is CASSYQGNTEAFF. CDR3 nucleotides: TGTGCCAGCAGCTACCAGGGGAACACTGAAGCTTTCTTT.

The chain uses TRBV5-1 and TRBJ1-6, with TRBD1 matching over 11 bases. Germline CDR1 is SGHRS and CDR2 is YFSETQ. This CDR3 is 16 amino acids long. J lost 6 bases, V lost 4 bases, and 6 bases had no gene match. The CDR3 coding sequence is TGCGCCAGCAGCCCGGACAGGGGGCAAGGTAATTCACCCCTCCACTTT. Amino acid sequence: CASSPDRGQGNSPLHF.

Here the CDR3 reads CASSLFGRTAGAYEQYF. DNA of the CDR3: TGCGCCAGCAGCTTGTTTGGGCGGACAGCGGGAGCCTACGAGCAGTACTTC. The chain is built from TRBV5-1 and TRBJ2-7; TRBD2 matches at 8 bases. J gave up 2 bases and V 1 base, and 11 bases lay outside the gene matches. Germline V gene data show CDR1 as SGHRS and CDR2 as YFSETQ. This CDR3 is built from 17 residues.

As regards this clone: The sample holds other DNA sequences that translate to the same CDR3. V usage is TRBV19 and J usage is TRBJ2-1, with unresolved D. CDR1 is LNHDA, CDR2 SQIVND, per germline (reference sequence). V lost 1 base and J lost 5, with 6 bases in between. This CDR3 is 13 amino acids long. The CDR3 DNA sequence: TGTGCCAGTAGTATAGGTCAGAACAATGAGCAGTTCTTC. This sequence encodes CASSIGQNNEQFF.

The count of this clone is one. The chain couples TRBV7-2 to TRBJ2-1; D is possibly TRBD2 (7 bases). CDR1 and CDR2 (germline): SGHTA, FQGNSA. The CDR3 loop spans 17 amino acids. V was pared by 5 bases and J by 4 bases, with 21 bases between. The DNA for the CDR3 is TGTGCCAGCAGCCCAATGAGGGGGGGGTACCAATACAATGAGCAGTTCTTC. Translation: CASSPMRGGYQYNEQFF.

About this clone: The CDR3 does not close with the conserved phenylalanine or tryptophan, likely indicating a read error. The limits of the CDR3 on the DNA are not certain, so only TCRdb's listed CDR3 is given. The rearrangement joins TRBV6-6 to TRBJ2-2; TRBD1, the table's D call, lacks a check against the DNA. Germline loops: CDR1 MNHNY, CDR2 SVGAGI (reference sequence). The CDR3 is 15 amino acids long, termini counted. This CDR3 is CASSAAGTGLVGSSL.

This chain links TRBV5-5 with TRBJ1-4; no clear D gene. Trimming took off 0 bases at V and 0 bases at J, with 3 bases between the two ends. Germline V gene lookup returns CDR1 SGHKS and CDR2 YYEKEE (reference sequence). The CDR3 runs 14 residues. CDR3 amino acids: CASSLATTNEKLFF. The CDR3 coding sequence is TGTGCCAGCAGCTTGGCCACAACTAATGAAAAACTGTTTTTT.

CDR3 in DNA: TGTGCCAGCAGTTTACTCCCAGGACAGGGCGGTGGCTACACCTTC. Its translation is CASSLLPGQGGGYTF. This chain joins TRBV28 and TRBJ1-2; TRBD1 aligns across 8 bases. CDR1 MDHEN and CDR2 SYDVKM come from the germline V gene. Trimming removed 2 bases from V and 7 bases from J; junction bases left unmatched: 9. The CDR3 runs 15 residues.

J is TRBJ1-5 and V is TRBV19; D call uncertain. V was cut by 5 bases and J by 0 bases, with 11 bases left in between. This CDR3 spans 15 amino acids. Per the germline V gene, CDR1 is LNHDA and CDR2 is SQIVND (reference sequence). The CDR3 protein is CASSLTPLSNQPQHF. Written as DNA, the CDR3 is TGTGCCAGTAGTTTGACACCTCTTAGCAATCAGCCCCAGCATTTT.

This clone was detected only a few times. The genes are TRBV7-2 and TRBJ1-2, with D possibly TRBD1 on 5 matching bases. Germline lookup yields CDR1 SGHTA and CDR2 FQGNSA. Trimming cost V 5 bases and J 9 bases, with 16 bases left between them. This CDR3 spans 13 amino acids. The CDR3 reads CASSPGTAESYTF. In nucleotides, the CDR3 is TGTGCCAGCAGCCCAGGGACGGCGGAAAGCTACACCTTC.

This clone was seen only a few times. The chain employs TRBV15 and TRBJ2-2; perhaps TRBD1 as D (6 bases). V was shortened by 4 bases and J by 2 bases, with 20 bases between the two germline ends. Per the germline V gene, CDR1 is LNHNV and CDR2 is YYDKDF (reference sequence). The CDR3 is 18 amino acids. The CDR3 region has the DNA TGTGCCACCAGCACCCAGTTTGGACGGACAGTCAACACCGGGGAGCTGTTTTTT. Translated: CATSTQFGRTVNTGELFF.

This chain connects TRBV30 to TRBJ2-7; 12 bases match TRBD1. V shed 8 bases, J shed 2 bases, and the junction held 4 bases outside the gene matches. Germline-derived CDR1 and CDR2 are GTSNPN and SVGIG (reference sequence). This CDR3 is 13 amino acids long. This CDR3 reads CAGGTGGPYEQYF. The CDR3 DNA reads TGTGCCGGAGGGACAGGGGGCCCCTACGAGCAGTACTTC.

The chain employs TRBV5-1 and TRBJ2-2; the D is unclear. The V end was cut by 0 bases, the J end by 3 bases, with 9 bases between. Germline V CDR1 and CDR2: SGHRS, YFSETQ. The CDR3 is 15 amino acids. The CDR3 coding sequence is TGCGCCAGCAGCTTGGGGCAGTTGGACACCGGGGAGCTGTTTTTT. It codes for CASSLGQLDTGELFF.

This clone has just a few counts. V gene TRBV5-6 combines with J gene TRBJ1-1; 9 bases are shared with TRBD1. J lost 5 bases, V lost 4 bases, and 6 bases had no gene match. CDR3 length: 14 residues. Germline V CDR1 and CDR2: SGHDT, YYEEEE. For the CDR3, the DNA is TGTGCCAGCAGCAGGGGGACAGGGCGGACTGAAGCTTTCTTT. Amino acids: CASSRGTGRTEAFF.

This clone appeared a few times. This sequence joins TRBV7-2 and TRBJ1-2; 8 bases match TRBD1. The CDR3 totals 18 residues. Germline CDR1 SGHTA, CDR2 FQGNSA. V was pared by 0 bases and J by 3 bases, with 12 bases of the junction left unmatched. The CDR3 DNA reads TGTGCCAGCAGCTTAGCCCTGGCCGCGACGACAGGGGACTATGGCTACACCTTC. Translated: CASSLALAATTGDYGYTF.

This sequence joins TRBV7-2 and TRBJ2-1, with D unresolved. The CDR3 spans 14 residues. The germline V gene has CDR1 SGHTA and CDR2 FQGNSA. The ends were cut back, 4 bases at V and 10 bases at J, with 17 bases in the middle. In nucleotides, the CDR3 is TGTGCCAGCAGCTCCTCAGCCCACTCAAGGGAGCAGTTCTTC. Translating gives CASSSSAHSREQFF.

V is TRBV7-2 and J is TRBJ2-7; 8 bases line up with TRBD1. V lost 3 bases, J lost 2 bases, and 6 bases stayed unmatched. Germline V gene sequence: CDR1 SGHTA, CDR2 FQGNSA. This CDR3 has 15 residues. CDR3 sequence (DNA): TGTGCCAGCAGCTTGACAGGGGAGGAACCCTACGAGCAGTACTTC. This codes for CASSLTGEEPYEQYF.

This clone was seen a few times. This rearrangement joins TRBV5-3 to TRBJ2-3; 7 bases are shared with TRBD1. TRBV5-3 is an ORF; its function is uncertain. There are 15 residues in the CDR3. V shed 0 bases and J 4 bases; nucleotides not matched to a gene: 5. The CDR3 sequence: CARSLEGAGADTQYF. CDR3 bases: TGTGCCAGAAGCTTGGAGGGGGCAGGGGCAGATACGCAGTATTTT.

This rearrangement joins TRBV28 to TRBJ1-5; a possible D gene is TRBD1 (6 bases). Germline V CDR1 and CDR2: MDHEN, SYDVKM. V lost 2 bases to trimming and J lost 3 bases, with 11 bases between them. This CDR3 comprises 15 residues. Here the CDR3 reads CASSLMGGTNQPQHF. The DNA of the CDR3 is TGTGCCAGCAGTTTAATGGGGGGCACCAATCAGCCCCAGCATTTT.

This clone was counted once. The genes are TRBV15 and TRBJ2-4; 7 bases are a match to TRBD1. The germline gives CDR1 LNHNV, CDR2 YYDKDF (reference sequence). The CDR3 totals 16 residues. V lost 1 base, J lost 2 bases, and 5 bases stayed unmatched. CDR3 sequence (DNA): TGTGCCACCAGCAGAGGACGACAGGGCACCAAAAACATTCAGTACTTC. The encoded protein is CATSRGRQGTKNIQYF.

The rearrangement joins TRBV6-5 to TRBJ1-4, with D unresolved. CDR1 and CDR2 from the germline V gene are MNHEY and SVGAGI. The V gene lost 3 bases and the J gene lost 10 bases, with 3 bases spanning the gap. The CDR3 has 10 residues. The CDR3 DNA sequence: TGTGCCAGCAGTTATACAAAACTGTTTTTT. Its protein product is CASSYTKLFF.

This clone was detected only once. The genes are TRBV11-2 and TRBJ1-3, with 10 bases identical to TRBD1. The germline V gene has CDR1 SGHAT and CDR2 FQNNGV. CDR3 length equals 16 residues. V shed 5 bases, J shed 6 bases, and the junction held 10 bases outside the gene matches. CDR3 sequence reads: CASSRPGTGVVNTIYF. DNA for the CDR3: TGTGCCAGCAGCCGCCCGGGGACAGGGGTTGTAAACACCATATATTTT.

This rearrangement joins TRBV29-1 to TRBJ1-1; D remains unclear. The ends were cut back, 4 bases at V and 4 bases at J, with 16 bases in the middle. The CDR3 is 14 residues long. The germline V gene has CDR1 SQVTM and CDR2 ANQGSEA. CDR3 amino acids: CSVGISLGFTEAFF. CDR3 bases: TGCAGCGTTGGGATTTCATTGGGGTTCACTGAAGCTTTCTTT.

The chain recombines TRBV29-1 with TRBJ1-1; D is unclear. Germline-derived CDR1 and CDR2 are SQVTM and ANQGSEA. Between the trimmed V and J ends, which lost 6 bases and 4 bases, there was a span of 15 bases. This CDR3 contains 13 residues. Here the CDR3 DNA reads TGCAGCGTAGTAGGGTGGCGTGGCACTGAAGCTTTCTTT. Residues: CSVVGWRGTEAFF.

The table lists this clone with a count of one. The rearrangement links TRBV11-3 to TRBJ2-5; TRBD2 aligns across 8 bases. With 8 bases clipped from V and 5 bases from J, the junction kept 10 bases outside the gene matches. CDR3 length equals 14 residues. Germline loops: CDR1 SGHNT, CDR2 YENEEA. The CDR3 protein is CASAISGRGETQYF. The CDR3 DNA reads TGTGCCAGCGCTATCAGCGGGAGAGGTGAGACCCAGTACTTC.

This clone was counted once. This CDR3 is CASKGGSRGYSPLHF. The CDR3 nucleotides read TGTGCCAGCAAGGGGGGCAGCAGGGGTTATTCACCCCTCCACTTT. The genes are TRBV6-5 and TRBJ1-6, with D maybe TRBD1 (6 bases). CDR1 and CDR2 (germline): MNHEY, SVGAGI. The CDR3 consists of 15 residues. Trimming took 7 bases from V and 8 from J, leaving 18 bases between them.

The rearrangement links TRBV6-1 to TRBJ2-7; a possible D gene is TRBD2 (5 bases). CDR1 is MNHNS and CDR2 is SASEGT in the germline V gene. CDR3 length: 14 residues. V was clipped by 1 base and J by 3 bases, with 10 bases between them. In nucleotides, the CDR3 is TGTGCCAGCAGTGAAGTGGACTCCTACTACGAGCAGTACTTC. Its translation is CASSEVDSYYEQYF.

The V call is TRBV19, the J call TRBJ2-1; TRBD1 might be the D (5 bases). CDR3 length: 12 amino acids. V lost 9 bases and J 8 bases, leaving 14 bases between the germline ends. Germline lookup yields CDR1 LNHDA and CDR2 SQIVND (reference sequence). For the CDR3, the DNA is TGTGCCAGCAGGACAAATGGGGATGAGCAGTTCTTC. This codes for CASRTNGDEQFF.